This T cell receptor beta chain was sequenced in a study of pediatric ulcerative colitis. Findings and caveats of the study: Acute severe colitis showed lower rectal diversity from clonal expansions. A couple of rectal clonotypes were found only in ulcerative colitis patients, all of them. Compared with controls, ulcerative colitis showed greater blood-rectum clone sharing.

Assay: immunoSEQ multiplex PCR; the TCRdb copy retains only in-frame clones and omits some. There are roughly 64,000 clones in the sample; 70% to 90% occur only once, and around 3.6% lies in the top ten. The ends were cut back, 2 bases at V and 7 bases at J, with 9 bases in the middle. Germline V gene data show CDR1 as MNHEY and CDR2 as SMNVEV (reference sequence). The CDR3 totals 13 residues. Concerning this clone itself: Its antigen is not identified.

The rearrangement links TRBV27 to TRBJ1-5; D is unresolved. This sequence originates from a boy younger than 18 with severe ulcerative colitis. Sequenced material: blood. CDR3 sequence reads: CASSLAGIQPQHF. The CDR3 DNA is TGTGCCAGCAGTTTAGCAGGTATCCAGCCCCAGCATTTT.